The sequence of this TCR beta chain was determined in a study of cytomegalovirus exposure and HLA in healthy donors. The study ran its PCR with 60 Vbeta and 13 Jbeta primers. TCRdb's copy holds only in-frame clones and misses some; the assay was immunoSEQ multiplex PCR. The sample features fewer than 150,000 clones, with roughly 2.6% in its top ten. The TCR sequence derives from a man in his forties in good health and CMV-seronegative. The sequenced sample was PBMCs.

As DNA, the CDR3 is TGTGCCAGCAGTTCCCAGGGAAGTTGGAATTCACCCCTCCACTTT. Residues: CASSSQGSWNSPLHF. The rearrangement joins TRBV5-6 to TRBJ1-6, with D maybe TRBD1 (5 bases). CDR3 length equals 15 residues. In germline, CDR1 is SGHDT, CDR2 YYEEEE. V lost 5 bases to trimming and J lost 7 bases, with 16 bases between them.